This TCR beta chain emerged from a study of CD8 T cells in Susac syndrome. Looked up from germline, CDR1 is SEHNR and CDR2 is FQNEAQ (reference sequence). The CDR3 spans 14 residues. V lost 7 bases and J 4 bases, leaving 15 bases between the germline ends. Reverse transcription of roughly 0.5 to 1 ug RNA was performed with random hexamers. TCRdb passed the immunoSEQ multiplex PCR reads through MiXCR, listing each CDR3 protein once. The data contain about 130,000 distinct CDR3 sequences, around 94% of them singletons. Input material: CD4+ T cells from PBMCs. This TCR was recovered from a human donor in good health. This rearrangement joins TRBV7-9 to TRBJ2-3; D is undetermined. CDR3 residues: CASNRASSADTQYF. In nucleotides, the CDR3 is TGTGCCAGCAATAGGGCTAGTTCGGCAGATACGCAGTATTTT.